This T cell receptor beta chain was identified in a study of CD8+ T cells in alopecia areata. It was cDNA, reverse transcribed from extracted RNA, that served as the sequencing template. The table came from immunoSEQ multiplex PCR; TCRdb's copy has only in-frame clones and leaves some out. The sample holds 140,000 to 150,000 clones, around 60% seen once. This clone was seen a few times. Antigen specificity is unknown. The V end was cut by 1 base, the J end by 6 bases, with 4 bases between. Germline V gives CDR1 SGHVS, CDR2 FNYEAQ. This CDR3 contains 12 residues. The study's findings and limits: Scalp sequencing captures resident alphabeta T cells of normal skin too.

This TCR was recovered from a human donor with alopecia areata. The chain recombines TRBV7-6 with TRBJ2-4; no reliable D call. The material sequenced was CD4+ T cells sorted from blood, taken at week 0. CDR3 sequence (DNA): TGTGCCAGCAGCTTAGGGGGAAACATTCAGTACTTC. The encoded protein is CASSLGGNIQYF.